This passage covers 27 T cell receptor beta chains from one sample sequenced in a study of Ad26.COV2.S vaccination and SARS-CoV-2 variants. As for treatment: around 19 received Ad26.COV2.S at low or high dose, single or two shots; five or six received placebo; per-sample allocation not given. Day 63 following the first vaccine or placebo injection was when the samples were taken. TCRdb keeps only in-frame clones here, not all; method: immunoSEQ multiplex PCR. The table shows fewer than 400,000 clones, with about nine tenths occurring only once. Sequenced here: peripheral blood, sampled in a trial of Ad26.COV2.S vaccine versus placebo. The receptors here all came from a person aged 18-60 years who received the Ad26.COV2.S COVID-19 vaccine or a placebo.

The rearrangement links TRBV18 to TRBJ1-1; no clear D. Trimming removed 1 base from V and 1 base from J, with 10 bases in between. Germline values: CDR1 KGHSH, CDR2 LQKENI. This CDR3 is 15 amino acids long. The CDR3 loop is CASSPQAEGNTEAFF. The CDR3 nucleotides read TGTGCCAGCTCACCACAGGCAGAGGGGAACACTGAAGCTTTCTTT.

DNA for the CDR3: TGTGCCAGCAGCTTATCCAGCGGGAGTTTCGATGAGCAGTTCTTC. It is translated as CASSLSSGSFDEQFF. The V and J genes are TRBV7-3 and TRBJ2-1, with 8 bases fitting TRBD2. Trimming cost V 2 bases and J 8 bases; bases outside gene matches: 8. From germline, CDR1 is SGHTA and CDR2 FQGTGA. The CDR3 length is 15 residues.

The chain links TRBV3-1 (or the pseudogene TRBV3-2) to TRBJ1-2; D call uncertain. CDR3 length equals 14 residues. V was trimmed by 4 bases and J by 2 bases, leaving 11 bases between them. CDR1 is LGHDT, CDR2 YNNKEL, per germline (reference sequence). As DNA, the CDR3 is TGTGCCAGCAGCCCCCGGGGTGGGAACTATGGCTACACCTTC. This sequence encodes CASSPRGGNYGYTF.

The rearrangement joins TRBV2 to TRBJ2-7; D may correspond to TRBD1 or TRBD2 (5 bases each). The ends were cut back, 5 bases at V and 6 bases at J, with 14 bases in the middle. CDR1 and CDR2 from the germline V gene are SNHLY and FYNNEI. The CDR3 covers 13 residues. The CDR3 DNA follows: TGTGCCAGCAGTTACTCCCGGGACGGCGAGCAGTACTTC. Its protein is CASSYSRDGEQYF.

This clone was recorded once. This sequence joins TRBV3-1 (or the pseudogene TRBV3-2) and TRBJ2-3; unclear D gene. The CDR3 length is 14 residues. Trimming pared 2 bases from V and 5 bases from J, leaving 11 bases between. Germline V gene data show CDR1 as LGHDT and CDR2 as YNNKEL (reference sequence). In DNA, the CDR3 is TGTGCCAGCAGCCAACTGGCAGCAAAAGATACGCAGTATTTT. The encoded protein is CASSQLAAKDTQYF.

This clone appeared once. The CDR3 reads CASSISFETVNYGYTF. The CDR3 DNA is TGTGCCAGTAGTATCTCATTCGAGACAGTCAACTATGGCTACACCTTC. V usage is TRBV19 and J usage is TRBJ1-2; tentatively, D is TRBD1 (5 bases). The CDR3 is 16 residues long. The V gene's germline CDR1 is LNHDA and CDR2 SQIVND (reference sequence). The V and J ends lost 3 bases and 2 bases respectively, with 16 bases between them.

The chain uses TRBV5-4 and TRBJ2-7, with 13 bases identical to TRBD2. V was clipped by 0 bases and J by 7 bases; unmatched bases: 1. The V gene's germline CDR1 is SGHNT and CDR2 YYREEE (reference sequence). The CDR3 is made up of 14 amino acids. The CDR3 sequence: CASSLEGLAGEQYF. In DNA form, the CDR3 reads TGTGCCAGCAGCTTGGAGGGACTAGCGGGGGAGCAGTACTTC.

Remarks on this clone: The same CDR3 is also encoded by other DNA sequences in this sample. The gene calls are TRBV9 and TRBJ1-5; 7 positions agree with TRBD1. V was clipped by 0 bases and J by 2 bases; unmatched bases: 2. The CDR3 has 15 residues. Germline lookup yields CDR1 SGDLS and CDR2 YYNGEE. In DNA form, the CDR3 reads TGTGCCAGCAGCGTAGGGACAGGAGGCAATCAGCCCCAGCATTTT. Amino acid sequence: CASSVGTGGNQPQHF.

The rearrangement joins TRBV19 to TRBJ1-1; no clear D. The germline CDR1 and CDR2 sequences are LNHDA and SQIVND (reference sequence). V was pared by 4 bases and J by 0 bases, with 9 bases between. The CDR3 contains 14 residues. The CDR3 coding sequence is TGTGCCAGTAGTAAGGGCAGGCTGAACACTGAAGCTTTCTTT. This encodes CASSKGRLNTEAFF.

This chain joins TRBV3-1 (or the pseudogene TRBV3-2) and TRBJ2-5, with D maybe TRBD2 (5 bases). The V end lost 3 bases, the J end lost 5 bases, and 16 bases lay between the germline ends. CDR1 and CDR2 (germline): LGHDT, YNNKEL (reference sequence). CDR3 size: 15 residues. This CDR3 is CASSHEGRGLETQYF. The CDR3 bases are TGTGCCAGCAGCCACGAGGGTCGGGGTCTCGAGACCCAGTACTTC.

V and J are TRBV6-5 and TRBJ1-2, with 12 bases aligning to TRBD1. Losses at the gene ends were 2 bases for V and 6 bases for J; bases not matched to a gene: 7. The CDR3 loop spans 16 amino acids. Germline lookup yields CDR1 MNHEY and CDR2 SVGAGI. CDR3 DNA: TGTGCCAGCAGTTACATTAGGGGACAGGGGGCAAATGGCTACACCTTC. It yields the protein CASSYIRGQGANGYTF.

This clone appeared once. V is TRBV5-4 and J is TRBJ2-7; 7 bases match TRBD1. The length of the CDR3 is 14 residues. Germline CDR1 reads SGHNT; CDR2 reads YYREEE (reference sequence). Unmatched junction bases numbered 7, after V lost 3 bases and J lost 4 bases. CDR3 sequence: CASSSPGGSYEQYF. The CDR3 coding sequence is TGTGCCAGCAGCTCCCCAGGGGGAAGTTACGAGCAGTACTTC.

This clone was observed many times. The J gene is TRBJ2-1, the V gene TRBV5-1; the match to TRBD2 covers 10 bases. This CDR3 comprises 14 residues. Per the germline V gene, CDR1 is SGHRS and CDR2 is YFSETQ. V shed 5 bases, J shed 4 bases, and the junction held 3 bases outside the gene matches. In DNA form, the CDR3 reads TGCGCCAGCAGTCAGCGGGAGGGGTACAATGAGCAGTTCTTC. Translated, it gives CASSQREGYNEQFF.

In the case of this clone: A read error is likely, as this CDR3 ends without the conserved phenylalanine or tryptophan. No DNA is shown, since the ends of the CDR3 on it are uncertain; the CDR3 is the one TCRdb lists. The rearrangement links TRBV27 to TRBJ1-1; TRBD1 reflects the table's D call only, with no check against the DNA. The CDR3 spans 10 residues, counting both ends. From germline, CDR1 is MNHEY and CDR2 SMNVEV (reference sequence). This CDR3 reads CASSFSQGPH.

The chain couples TRBV11-2 to TRBJ2-1; the D gene could be TRBD1 or TRBD2 (7 bases each). From germline, CDR1 is SGHAT and CDR2 FQNNGV. V was trimmed by 5 bases and J by 9 bases, leaving 23 bases between them. CDR3 length equals 16 residues. CDR3 in amino acids: CASSTILRGGSGEQFF. In nucleotides, the CDR3 is TGTGCCAGCAGCACAATACTCAGGGGGGGGTCAGGTGAGCAGTTCTTC.

The V and J genes are TRBV6-1 and TRBJ2-7; weak D call: TRBD2 (6 bases). CDR1 is MNHNS and CDR2 is SASEGT in the germline V gene. This CDR3 has 15 residues. The V gene lost 3 bases and the J gene lost 0 bases, with 12 bases spanning the gap. CDR3 region: CASSDVGRSSYEQYF. CDR3 in DNA: TGTGCCAGCAGTGATGTGGGGAGGAGCTCCTACGAGCAGTACTTC.

This CDR3 is CAIRASSHNEQFF. Written as DNA, the CDR3 is TGTGCCATCAGGGCCTCTAGCCACAATGAGCAGTTCTTC. The rearrangement uses TRBV10-3 and TRBJ2-1, with D possibly TRBD2 on 5 matching bases. Per the germline V gene, CDR1 is ENHRY and CDR2 is SYGVKD. V was shortened by 6 bases and J by 5 bases, with 11 bases between the two germline ends. The CDR3 spans 13 residues.

This sequence joins TRBV6-5 and TRBJ2-7; 8 bases match TRBD1. V shed 4 bases, J shed 5 bases, and the junction held 10 bases outside the gene matches. In germline, CDR1 is MNHEY, CDR2 SVGAGI. The CDR3 has 15 amino acids. In DNA, the CDR3 is TGTGCCAGCAGTTTGGCCGGGACAGGCGGCCACGAGCAGTACTTC. It specifies CASSLAGTGGHEQYF.

This clone was counted only a few times. In DNA, the CDR3 is TGTGCCAGCACTCCTTATCGGGCGGGAGACTACGAGCAGTACTTC. This sequence encodes CASTPYRAGDYEQYF. This chain connects TRBV6-6 to TRBJ2-7; 7 bases map to TRBD2. Germline V gives CDR1 MNHNY, CDR2 SVGAGI (reference sequence). The V gene end was trimmed by 7 bases and the J gene end by 3 bases; junction bases not matched to a gene: 12. The CDR3 spans 15 residues.

V and J are TRBV28 and TRBJ1-5; D ambiguous. The germline V gene has CDR1 MDHEN and CDR2 SYDVKM. V lost 3 bases and J 5 bases, leaving 11 bases between the germline ends. The CDR3 is 14 residues long. CDR3 residues: CASSLPGGHQPQHF. The CDR3, as DNA: TGTGCCAGCAGTTTGCCGGGAGGACATCAGCCCCAGCATTTT. Full variable domain (rest looked up from reference TRBV28 and TRBJ1-5): DVKVTQSSRYLVKRTGEKVFLECVQDMDHENMFWYRQDPGLGLRLIYFSYDVKMKEKGDIPEGYSVSREKKERFSLILESASTNQTSMYLCASSLPGGHQPQHFGDGTRLSIL.

The chain joins TRBV30 to TRBJ1-2, with 11 bases matching TRBD1. The V gene end was trimmed by 2 bases and the J gene end by 6 bases; junction bases not matched to a gene: 8. The CDR3 has 15 residues. The germline V gene encodes CDR1 GTSNPN and CDR2 SVGIG (reference sequence). The CDR3 sequence: CAWSSRDRGRDGYTF. CDR3 nucleotide sequence: TGTGCCTGGAGTTCCCGGGACAGGGGGAGAGATGGCTACACCTTC.

The chain couples TRBV29-1 to TRBJ1-2; D is perhaps TRBD1 (6 bases). Trimming pared 6 bases from V and 5 bases from J, leaving 13 bases between. This CDR3 is built from 12 residues. CDR1 is SQVTM and CDR2 is ANQGSEA in the germline V gene. CDR3 bases: TGCAGCGTATTGACAGGTTCATATGGCTACACCTTC. It codes for CSVLTGSYGYTF.

This chain links TRBV27 with TRBJ1-2; 8 bases map to TRBD1. The length of the CDR3 is 16 residues. V was pared by 5 bases and J by 6 bases, with 14 bases of the junction left unmatched. The V gene's germline CDR1 is MNHEY and CDR2 SMNVEV (reference sequence). CDR3 nucleotides: TGTGCCAGCAGTCCTTGGGGAGGGACAGGAGGAAATGGCTACACCTTC. Its translation: CASSPWGGTGGNGYTF.

DNA for the CDR3: TGTGCCAGCAGCGTAGGTAGCGGGAGGGCCGGAAATGAGCAGTTCTTC. Translation gives CASSVGSGRAGNEQFF. V usage is TRBV9 and J usage is TRBJ2-1, with 11 nucleotides matching TRBD2. The CDR3 sequence is 16 residues long. The V gene's germline CDR1 is SGDLS and CDR2 YYNGEE. V lost 0 bases and J lost 7; bases outside the gene matches: 6. The entire variable domain, with the rest obtained from reference TRBV9 and TRBJ2-1, is as follows: DSGVTQTPKHLITATGQRVTLRCSPRSGDLSVYWYQQSLDQGLQFLIQYYNGEERAKGNILERFSAQQFPDLHSELNLSSLELGDSALYFCASSVGSGRAGNEQFFGPGTRLTVL.

The chain employs TRBV29-1 and TRBJ2-4, with D unclear. The CDR3 runs to 14 residues. V lost 2 bases to trimming and J lost 6 bases, with 14 bases between them. The germline V gene has CDR1 SQVTM and CDR2 ANQGSEA. The chain's CDR3 is CSVETSWARNIQYF. The CDR3, as DNA: TGCAGCGTTGAAACCTCCTGGGCGAGAAACATTCAGTACTTC.

The sample holds one count of this clone. The chain is built from TRBV9 and TRBJ1-2; D unclear. The CDR3 extends over 11 amino acids. CDR1 is SGDLS and CDR2 is YYNGEE in the germline V gene. V was cut by 4 bases and J by 4 bases, with 5 bases left in between. In DNA, the CDR3 is TGTGCCAGCAGCTCCCCCTATGGCTACACCTTC. Translating gives CASSSPYGYTF.

The chain carries TRBV28 and TRBJ2-2; 10 nucleotides align to TRBD1. Unmatched junction bases numbered 8, after V lost 6 bases and J lost 7 bases. This CDR3 has 15 amino acids. From germline, CDR1 is MDHEN and CDR2 SYDVKM. CDR3 sequence reads: CASSRQGARIGELFF. CDR3 bases: TGTGCCAGCAGCCGACAGGGGGCAAGGATCGGGGAGCTGTTTTTT.